A selection of T cell receptor beta chains follows, all from one sample in a study of response to subunit inactivated influenza vaccine. TCRdb itself ran the RT-PCR reads through MiXCR, one entry per CDR3 protein. The sample includes hundreds of thousands of distinct CDR3 sequences, 12% to 15% of them seen just once. This specimen was PBMCs from blood, taken about 14 days before vaccination. The receptors originated from a man aged 50 to 59 who received an inactivated influenza vaccine. Each CDR3 is given without its conserved first and last residue.

v_call	cdr3_length	j_call	cdr3_aa
TRBV5-1	16	TRBJ1-6	ASSSNQLTSSYNSPLH
TRBV5-1	13	TRBJ1-2	ASSLALRGDYGYT
TRBV20-1	10	TRBJ1-1	SARTGNTEAF
TRBV2	13	TRBJ2-5	ASSEALSPRETQY
TRBV20-1	14	TRBJ1-4	SARGNRGAVWEKLF
TRBV20-1	12	TRBJ2-7	SARRGRVSYEQY
TRBV19	14	TRBJ2-2	ASSNTGTTPVGELF
TRBV29-1	17	TRBJ2-3	SVEGSETSGWTRTDTQY
TRBV30	14	TRBJ1-1	AWSVDWAARNTEAF
TRBV15	12	TRBJ1-2	ATSRDRGSGGYT
TRBV15	13	TRBJ2-3	ATSRVGLASDTQY
TRBV5-1	13	TRBJ2-7	ASSLETGGFNEQY
TRBV2	14	TRBJ1-2	ASSTKLIGQIYGYT
TRBV10-3	12	TRBJ2-5	AISERDTQETQY
TRBV7-9	13	TRBJ2-5	ASSFLLTGQETQY
TRBV5-1	13	TRBJ2-1	ASSPDINSYNEQF
TRBV6-2/TRBV6-3	13	TRBJ2-1	ASTSRERAYNEQF
TRBV12-3/TRBV12-4	13	TRBJ2-1	ASSLGGTDYNEQF
TRBV4-2	13	TRBJ1-2	ASSQDLGTGQGYT
TRBV28	14	TRBJ2-7	ASSLRQGLWSYEQY
TRBV2	12	TRBJ2-2	ASKLGTSTGELF
TRBV2	11	TRBJ2-3	ASSVGSTDTQY
TRBV10-3	13	TRBJ1-1	AISEYVEAYTEAF
TRBV5-4	12	TRBJ1-6	AISLEGVWSPLH
TRBV25-1	14	TRBJ2-1	ASHSYSGSSYNEQF
TRBV5-1	14	TRBJ2-1	ASSLGGISLYNEQF
TRBV5-6	12	TRBJ1-2	ASSLTSGAGGYT
TRBV2	12	TRBJ1-6	ASIGTGGFSPLH
TRBV27	13	TRBJ1-2	ASSSGQGGKYGYT
TRBV4-2	12	TRBJ1-5	ASSPLIQNQPQH